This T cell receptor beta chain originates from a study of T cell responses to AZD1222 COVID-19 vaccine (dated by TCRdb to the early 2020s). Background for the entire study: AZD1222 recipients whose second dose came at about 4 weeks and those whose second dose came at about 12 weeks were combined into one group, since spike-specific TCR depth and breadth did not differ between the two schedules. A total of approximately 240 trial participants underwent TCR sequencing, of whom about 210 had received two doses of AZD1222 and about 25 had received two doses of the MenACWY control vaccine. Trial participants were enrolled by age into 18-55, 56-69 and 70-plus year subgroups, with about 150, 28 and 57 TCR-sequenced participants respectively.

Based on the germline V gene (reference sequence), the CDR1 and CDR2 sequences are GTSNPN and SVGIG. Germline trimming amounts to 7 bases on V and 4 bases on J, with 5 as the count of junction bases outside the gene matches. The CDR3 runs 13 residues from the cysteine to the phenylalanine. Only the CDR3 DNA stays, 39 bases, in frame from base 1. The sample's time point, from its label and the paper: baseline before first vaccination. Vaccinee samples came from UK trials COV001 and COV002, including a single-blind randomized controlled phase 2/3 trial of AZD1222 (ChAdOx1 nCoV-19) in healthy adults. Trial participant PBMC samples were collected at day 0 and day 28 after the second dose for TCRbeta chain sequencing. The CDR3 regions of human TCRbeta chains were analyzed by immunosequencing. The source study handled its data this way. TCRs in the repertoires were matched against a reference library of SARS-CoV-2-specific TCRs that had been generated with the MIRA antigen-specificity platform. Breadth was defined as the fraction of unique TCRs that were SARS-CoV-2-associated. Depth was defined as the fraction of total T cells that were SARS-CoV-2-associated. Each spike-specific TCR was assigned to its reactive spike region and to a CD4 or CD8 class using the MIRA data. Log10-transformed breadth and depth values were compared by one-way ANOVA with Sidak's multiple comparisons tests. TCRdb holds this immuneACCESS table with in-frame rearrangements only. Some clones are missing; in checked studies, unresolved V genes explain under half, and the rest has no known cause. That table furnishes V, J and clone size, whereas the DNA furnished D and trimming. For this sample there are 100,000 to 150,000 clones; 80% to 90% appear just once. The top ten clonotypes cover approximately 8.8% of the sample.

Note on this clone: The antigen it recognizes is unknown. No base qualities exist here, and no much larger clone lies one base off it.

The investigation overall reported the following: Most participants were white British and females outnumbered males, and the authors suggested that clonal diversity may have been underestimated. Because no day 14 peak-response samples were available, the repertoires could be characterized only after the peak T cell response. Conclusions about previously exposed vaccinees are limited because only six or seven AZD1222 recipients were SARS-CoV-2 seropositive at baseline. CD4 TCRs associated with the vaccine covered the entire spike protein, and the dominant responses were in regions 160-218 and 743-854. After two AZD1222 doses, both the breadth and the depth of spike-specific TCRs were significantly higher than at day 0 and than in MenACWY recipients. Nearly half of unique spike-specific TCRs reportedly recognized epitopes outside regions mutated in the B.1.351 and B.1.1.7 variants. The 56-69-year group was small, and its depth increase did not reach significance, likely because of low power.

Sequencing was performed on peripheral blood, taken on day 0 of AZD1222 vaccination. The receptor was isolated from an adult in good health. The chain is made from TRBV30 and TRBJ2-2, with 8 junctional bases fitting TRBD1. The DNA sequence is TGTGCCTCGAGGACAGGGATCACCGGGGAGCTGTTTTTT. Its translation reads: CASRTGITGELFF.